One sample yielded the 22 T cell receptor beta chains listed below, sequenced in a study of blood T cell repertoires in COVID-19 (dated by TCRdb to the early 2020s). Library prep was done by the immunoSEQ multiplex PCR assay. TCRdb stores this immuneACCESS table with in-frame sequences only. Part of the clones is absent; in the studies checked, under half of the shortfall reflects unresolved V genes, and no reason is known for the rest. This sample is represented by roughly 97,000 clones; about 89% of them were singletons. About 20% of the sample is held by the ten biggest clonotypes. Source material: peripheral blood. These receptors all come from a human donor in a cohort sampled during active COVID-19.

The V and J genes are TRBV5-6 and TRBJ2-7; 7 positions match TRBD1. The V segment lost 1 base and the J segment 3 bases; nucleotides outside the gene matches: 7. In germline, CDR1 is SGHDT, CDR2 YYEEEE. The CDR3 runs to 15 residues. The CDR3 DNA is TGTGCCAGCAGCTTGACAGGGGCCAGTCTCTACGAGCAGTACTTC. Its protein product is CASSLTGASLYEQYF.

V and J are TRBV19 and TRBJ1-4, with no clear D. CDR3 size: 12 residues. The V gene lost 4 bases and the J gene lost 7 bases, with 7 bases spanning the gap. CDR1 is LNHDA, CDR2 SQIVND, per germline (reference sequence). The CDR3 DNA reads TGTGCCAGTAGTACTCAACTTGAAAAACTGTTTTTT. Translating gives CASSTQLEKLFF.

J is TRBJ2-7 and V is TRBV7-9, with D possibly being TRBD2 (5 bases). V lost 4 bases and J 7 bases, leaving 11 bases between the germline ends. CDR3 length equals 12 residues. CDR1 and CDR2 (germline): SEHNR, FQNEAQ (reference sequence). The CDR3 spells CASSSPRGEQYF. The CDR3 nucleotides read TGTGCCAGCAGCTCCCCACGGGGTGAGCAGTACTTC.

V usage is TRBV10-3 and J usage is TRBJ1-1; no clear D. Per the germline V gene, CDR1 is ENHRY and CDR2 is SYGVKD. CDR3 size: 15 residues. V was shortened by 4 bases and J by 4 bases, with 16 bases between the two germline ends. CDR3 sequence reads: CAISGIGSWGTEAFF. CDR3 DNA: TGTGCCATCAGTGGGATAGGGAGCTGGGGCACTGAAGCTTTCTTT.

A single count supports this clone. J is TRBJ1-1 and V is TRBV5-5; 8 bases match TRBD1. Germline loops: CDR1 SGHKS, CDR2 YYEKEE (reference sequence). The CDR3 has 13 residues. V shed 3 bases, J shed 3 bases, and the junction held 1 base outside the gene matches. CDR3 DNA sequence: TGTGCCAGCAGCTCGGACAGGGACACTGAAGCTTTCTTT. Protein sequence: CASSSDRDTEAFF.

The J gene is TRBJ2-2, the V gene TRBV12-3 or TRBV12-4; TRBD2 might be the D (5 bases). This CDR3 has 13 amino acids. Trimming pared 6 bases from V and 6 bases from J, leaving 11 bases between. The CDR3 DNA reads as TGTGCCAGCAGCATATCTAGCTCCGGGGAGCTGTTTTTT. The encoded protein is CASSISSSGELFF.

The chain employs TRBV7-6 and TRBJ1-5; perhaps TRBD1 as D (5 bases). The ends were cut back, 1 base at V and 2 bases at J, with 9 bases in the middle. CDR3 size: 15 residues. Germline CDR1 SGHVS, CDR2 FNYEAQ. In nucleotides, the CDR3 is TGTGCCAGCAGCTTAGGTACAGGAGGCAATCAGCCCCAGCATTTT. Translated: CASSLGTGGNQPQHF.

This clone was observed once. The chain is built from TRBV18 and TRBJ2-5; 8 bases line up with TRBD2. This CDR3 is 16 amino acids long. Unmatched junction bases numbered 8, after V lost 0 bases and J lost 5 bases. CDR1 and CDR2 from the germline V gene are KGHSH and LQKENI. CDR3 in amino acids: CASSPPPGRAGETQYF. The CDR3 region has the DNA TGTGCCAGCTCACCACCGCCCGGGAGGGCCGGGGAGACCCAGTACTTC.

The V gene is TRBV18, the J gene TRBJ2-7, with TRBD2 matching over 10 bases. Trimming took 0 bases from V and 6 from J; bases not matched to a gene: 14. The germline gives CDR1 KGHSH, CDR2 LQKENI. This CDR3 region has 18 residues. The CDR3 DNA sequence: TGTGCCAGCTCACCACCGACTTCGCTAGCGGGAGTCGTAGGCGAGCAGTACTTC. Amino acid sequence: CASSPPTSLAGVVGEQYF.

This clone appeared a single time. The V and J genes are TRBV9 and TRBJ1-1, with 7 positions matching TRBD1. V trimming: 1 base; J trimming: 1 base; junction bases outside the gene matches: 1. The germline CDR1 and CDR2 sequences are SGDLS and YYNGEE. This CDR3 contains 14 residues. This CDR3 is CASSVTGENTEAFF. The CDR3 coding sequence is TGTGCCAGCAGCGTAACAGGGGAGAACACTGAAGCTTTCTTT.

J is TRBJ2-7 and V is TRBV3-1 (or the pseudogene TRBV3-2), with 15 positions matching TRBD2. With 2 bases clipped from V and 4 bases from J, the junction kept 3 bases outside the gene matches. Germline CDR1 and CDR2: LGHDT and YNNKEL (reference sequence). This CDR3 contains 16 residues. CDR3 amino acids: CASSQSGTSGRYEQYF. The CDR3 coding sequence is TGTGCCAGCAGCCAATCGGGGACTAGCGGGAGGTACGAGCAGTACTTC.

The chain has TRBV21-1 and TRBJ2-1; TRBD2 was called by the table and not checked on the DNA. TRBV21-1 is annotated as a pseudogene. This CDR3 region has 14 residues. The CDR3 nucleotides are TGTGCCAGCAGCAAAGCTAACACGGGGAAAAGAAAGTTCTTC. It encodes CASSKANTGKRKFF.

The chain employs TRBV10-2 and TRBJ2-1, with D maybe TRBD1 (6 bases). V was clipped by 2 bases and J by 0 bases, with 20 bases between them. The CDR3 totals 19 residues. Germline values: CDR1 WSHSY, CDR2 SAAADI. CDR3 amino acids: CASSERTSGALSSYNEQFF. CDR3 nucleotide sequence: TGCGCCAGCAGTGAGAGGACATCAGGGGCCTTAAGCTCCTACAATGAGCAGTTCTTC.

This clone was seen only a few times. V and J are TRBV5-4 and TRBJ1-5; D is uncertain. Germline V gene data show CDR1 as SGHNT and CDR2 as YYREEE (reference sequence). The CDR3 sequence is 18 residues long. Trimming stripped 0 bases from V and 3 bases from J, with 19 bases between. The CDR3 DNA reads as TGTGCCAGCAGCTTGGGTGGCAGCGGTTCATCGAACAATCAGCCCCAGCATTTT. This gives the protein CASSLGGSGSSNNQPQHF.

The chain employs TRBV6-1 and TRBJ2-4; D ambiguous. V lost 0 bases to trimming and J lost 0 bases, with 6 bases between them. The CDR3 totals 15 residues. The germline V gene has CDR1 MNHNS and CDR2 SASEGT. CDR3 protein: CASSEAELAKNIQYF. The CDR3, as DNA: TGTGCCAGCAGTGAAGCGGAGCTAGCCAAAAACATTCAGTACTTC.

A single count supports this clone. This chain joins TRBV4-2 and TRBJ2-7, with 7 bases lining up with TRBD1. V lost 1 base and J lost 7; bases outside the gene matches: 10. The CDR3 consists of 15 residues. Germline CDR1 and CDR2: LGHNA and YNFKEQ. The CDR3 bases are TGTGCCAGCAGCCAAGCTGAGGGACAGCTTCGTGAGCAGTACTTC. Residues: CASSQAEGQLREQYF.

V gene TRBV5-4 combines with J gene TRBJ2-1, with 10 bases that match TRBD2. Trimming took 2 bases from V and 9 from J; bases not matched to a gene: 8. The CDR3 spans 15 residues. Germline V gene lookup returns CDR1 SGHNT and CDR2 YYREEE (reference sequence). CDR3 coding DNA: TGTGCCAGCAGCTTAGGGCTAGCGGGAGTAAGTGAGCAGTTCTTC. This sequence encodes CASSLGLAGVSEQFF. The full variable domain, rest sourced from reference TRBV5-4 and TRBJ2-1, is ETGVTQSPTHLIKTRGQQVTLRCSSQSGHNTVSWYQQALGQGPQFIFQYYREEENGRGNFPPRFSGLQFPNYSSELNVNALELDDSALYLCASSLGLAGVSEQFFGPGTRLTVL.

The chain recombines TRBV19 with TRBJ1-1; tentatively, D is TRBD1 (5 bases). The CDR3 covers 13 residues. Between the trimmed V and J ends, which lost 8 bases and 3 bases, there was a span of 13 bases. Germline assignment: CDR1 LNHDA and CDR2 SQIVND (reference sequence). As DNA, the CDR3 is TGTGCCAGTGCCCGACAGATTGACACTGAAGCTTTCTTT. Translating gives CASARQIDTEAFF.

This clone was counted at least ten times. The chain recombines TRBV5-4 with TRBJ2-7, with D tentatively TRBD2 (6 bases). This CDR3 is 12 amino acids long. Trimming took off 0 bases at V and 5 bases at J, with 6 bases between the two ends. Germline lookup yields CDR1 SGHNT and CDR2 YYREEE (reference sequence). CDR3 in DNA: TGTGCCAGCAGCTTGGGCGGGGACGAGCAGTACTTC. Amino acids: CASSLGGDEQYF.

The chain combines TRBV6-5 with TRBJ1-4; the D gene is possibly TRBD1 (5 bases). Germline V CDR1 and CDR2: MNHEY, SVGAGI. With 0 bases removed from V and 0 bases from J, the gap between germline ends came to 5 bases. The CDR3 covers 15 residues. CDR3 sequence (DNA): TGTGCCAGCAGTTACTCGGGGCCAACTAATGAAAAACTGTTTTTT. It specifies CASSYSGPTNEKLFF.

This clone was recorded once. The gene calls are TRBV15 and TRBJ1-4; TRBD1 agrees at 8 bases. CDR1 is LNHNV, CDR2 YYDKDF, per germline (reference sequence). V shed 7 bases and J 6 bases; nucleotides not matched to a gene: 10. CDR3 size: 15 residues. CDR3 nucleotides: TGTGCCACCATAGAGTTAGACAGGGGTGATGAAAAACTGTTTTTT. Its translation is CATIELDRGDEKLFF. Looking up the rest from reference TRBV15 and TRBJ1-4 gives the full variable domain: DAMVIQNPRYQVTQFGKPVTLSCSQTLNHNVMYWYQQKSSQAPKLLFHYYDKDFNNEADTPDNFQSRRPNTSFCFLDIRSPGLGDTAMYLCATIELDRGDEKLFFGSGTQLSVL.

The gene calls are TRBV27 and TRBJ2-1; unclear D gene. The CDR3 is made up of 11 amino acids. Looked up from germline, CDR1 is MNHEY and CDR2 is SMNVEV (reference sequence). V lost 4 bases to trimming and J lost 10 bases, with 8 bases between them. The CDR3 DNA follows: TGTGCCAGCAGTTCCTTCAGAGAGCAGTTCTTC. Protein product: CASSSFREQFF.